These T cell receptor beta chains were read from a single sample in a study of cytomegalovirus exposure and HLA in healthy donors. Data came from immunoSEQ multiplex PCR; TCRdb stores just in-frame clones and leaves some out. The profile covers just over 150,000 clones, with over 60% appearing a single time and around 1% taken by the ten largest. The sample comprised PBMCs. Receptors were obtained from a woman aged 45-65 years in good health and CMV-seropositive. Each CDR3 is given with its conserved first and last residue. The order of the fields is V gene, J gene, clone size, D gene, CDR3 DNA, CDR3 protein. D genes are given only for firm matches. Some rows mark clone size as missing; the rest say once, few, many or name a class of expanded clone.

V: TRBV5-1; J: TRBJ2-7; size: -; D: TRBD1; DNA: TGCGCCAGCAGCTTTGCCGGGACAGGGGACGAGCAGTACTTC; CDR3: CASSFAGTGDEQYF
V: TRBV2; J: TRBJ2-7; size: -; D: TRBD1; DNA: TGTGCCAGCAGGATCGACAGGGCCGAGCAGTACTTC; CDR3: CASRIDRAEQYF
V: TRBV28; J: TRBJ1-2; size: -; D: TRBD1; DNA: TGTGCCAGCCATGGGACAGCCTATGGCTACACCTTC; CDR3: CASHGTAYGYTF
V: TRBV6-6; J: TRBJ1-2; size: -; D: -; DNA: TGTGCCAGCAGTTACTCAGGGGGTGACTATGGCTACACCTTC; CDR3: CASSYSGGDYGYTF
V: TRBV11-3; J: TRBJ2-3; size: -; D: TRBD2; DNA: TGTGCCAGTCCATTGTTGTTGGCGGGGGGGCAAGCAGATACGCAGTATTTT; CDR3: CASPLLLAGGQADTQYF
V: TRBV7-2; J: TRBJ1-4; size: -; D: -; DNA: TGTGCCAGCAGCAGTGGACACGGGGAAAAACTGTTTTTT; CDR3: CASSSGHGEKLFF
V: TRBV4-3; J: TRBJ2-3; size: -; D: TRBD2; DNA: TGCGCCAGCAGCCAAGATTGGGGTAGCGGGGGATCCGATACGCAGTATTTT; CDR3: CASSQDWGSGGSDTQYF
V: TRBV27; J: TRBJ2-3; size: -; D: -; DNA: TGTGCCAGCAGCCCCTTGGACTTTGCAGATACGCAGTATTTT; CDR3: CASSPLDFADTQYF
V: TRBV28; J: TRBJ1-6; size: -; D: -; DNA: TGTGCCAGCAGTTCCCTCGGACAGTTTAATTCACCCCTCCACTTT; CDR3: CASSSLGQFNSPLHF
V: TRBV28; J: TRBJ1-1; size: once; D: -; DNA: TGTGCCAGCACCAGTTTGATGAACACTGAAGCTTTCTTT; CDR3: CASTSLMNTEAFF
V: TRBV4-3; J: TRBJ1-2; size: -; D: TRBD1; DNA: TGCGCCAGCAGCCTCAAGAGTGGGGGAACAGGGGTAGGGAGTGGCTACACCTTC; CDR3: CASSLKSGGTGVGSGYTF
V: TRBV11-2; J: TRBJ1-4; size: -; D: TRBD1; DNA: TGTGCCAGCAGCTCATACCTGACAGGGTGGGATGAAAAACTGTTTTTT; CDR3: CASSSYLTGWDEKLFF
V: TRBV19; J: TRBJ2-3; size: -; D: TRBD2; DNA: TGTGCCAGTAGTATGCCTAGCGGGAGTGATAGAGATACGCAGTATTTT; CDR3: CASSMPSGSDRDTQYF
V: TRBV2; J: TRBJ2-5; size: -; D: TRBD1; DNA: TGTGCCAGCAGTGTTTCCGGGACAGGGGCCCTACAAGAGACCCAGTACTTC; CDR3: CASSVSGTGALQETQYF
V: TRBV2; J: TRBJ1-6; size: -; D: -; DNA: TGTGCCAGCAACGAACAGGGTTTGCGTTCACCCCTCCACTTT; CDR3: CASNEQGLRSPLHF